Below, 7 T cell receptor beta chains from the same sample are listed, as sequenced in a study of T cell responses to AZD1222 COVID-19 vaccine. Assay: immunoSEQ multiplex PCR; the TCRdb copy retains only in-frame clones and omits some. The sample contains about 140,000 clones, about 90% of which appear only once. Sequenced material: peripheral blood, taken on day 0 of AZD1222 vaccination. These receptors all come from an adult in good health.

The chain couples TRBV18 to TRBJ1-6; a weak D match, TRBD1 (5 bases). The V gene's germline CDR1 is KGHSH and CDR2 LQKENI. V lost 4 bases, J lost 7 bases, and 17 bases lay in between. The CDR3 consists of 16 residues. The CDR3: CASSRSPGLSNSPLHF. As DNA, the CDR3 is TGTGCCAGCTCACGGAGTCCAGGGTTATCCAATTCACCCCTCCACTTT.

The rearrangement joins TRBV28 to TRBJ1-4; 7 bases agree with TRBD1. Per germline, CDR1 MDHEN and CDR2 SYDVKM. The CDR3 loop spans 14 amino acids. Trimming at V came to 5 bases and at J to 7 bases, leaving 7 bases not matched to a gene. The CDR3 region has the DNA TGTGCCAGCAGTCCCTCAGACAGGGTTGAAAAACTGTTTTTT. Protein: CASSPSDRVEKLFF.

This sequence joins TRBV19 and TRBJ1-5; D is undetermined. Trimming removed 7 bases at V and 3 bases at J, with 4 bases between. The length of the CDR3 is 11 residues. Germline V gene sequence: CDR1 LNHDA, CDR2 SQIVND (reference sequence). The CDR3 DNA is TGTGCCAGTATTGTCAATCAGCCCCAGCATTTT. Translating it yields CASIVNQPQHF.

The V and J genes are TRBV30 and TRBJ1-2; a weak D match, TRBD1 (5 bases). The CDR3 is 15 residues long. With 1 base removed from V and 8 bases from J, the gap between germline ends came to 20 bases. Germline V gene lookup returns CDR1 GTSNPN and CDR2 SVGIG (reference sequence). The CDR3 nucleotides are TGTGCCTGGAGTGCAGGAGCGGGACCTACTAGAGGCTACACCTTC. It specifies CAWSAGAGPTRGYTF.

The chain has TRBV2 and TRBJ2-1, with a tentative D call TRBD2 (6 bases). The CDR3 contains 15 residues. Per germline, CDR1 SNHLY and CDR2 FYNNEI. The V end was cut by 2 bases, the J end by 8 bases, with 16 bases between. The CDR3 region is CASSELGGSEDEQFF. The DNA for the CDR3 is TGTGCCAGCAGTGAACTAGGAGGGAGTGAGGATGAGCAGTTCTTC.

The chain links TRBV29-1 to TRBJ1-2; D perhaps matches TRBD1 (6 bases). The CDR3 has 13 amino acids. In germline, CDR1 is SQVTM, CDR2 ANQGSEA. The germline V and J ends were trimmed by 0 bases and 6 bases, with 11 bases remaining between them. The CDR3: CSVEDRDTDGYTF. DNA of the CDR3: TGCAGCGTTGAAGATAGGGACACGGATGGCTACACCTTC.

This rearrangement joins TRBV7-9 to TRBJ2-3, with a tentative D call TRBD2 (6 bases). Between the trimmed V and J ends, which lost 1 base and 2 bases, there was a span of 10 bases. CDR1 SEHNR and CDR2 FQNEAQ come from the germline V gene (reference sequence). This CDR3 has 15 amino acids. This CDR3 reads CASSLGTIHTDTQYF. In nucleotides, the CDR3 is TGTGCCAGCAGCTTAGGGACTATACACACAGATACGCAGTATTTT.